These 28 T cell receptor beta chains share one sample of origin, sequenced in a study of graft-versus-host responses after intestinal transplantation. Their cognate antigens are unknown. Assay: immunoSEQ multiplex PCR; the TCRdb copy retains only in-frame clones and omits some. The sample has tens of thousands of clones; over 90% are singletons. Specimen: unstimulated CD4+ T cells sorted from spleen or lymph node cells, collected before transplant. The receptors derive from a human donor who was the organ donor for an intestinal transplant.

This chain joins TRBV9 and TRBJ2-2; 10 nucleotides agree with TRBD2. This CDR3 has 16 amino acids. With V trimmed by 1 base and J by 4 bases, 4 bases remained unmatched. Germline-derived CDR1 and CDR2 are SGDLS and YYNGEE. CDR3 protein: CASSVTAGGGTGELFF. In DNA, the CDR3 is TGTGCCAGCAGCGTAACAGCGGGAGGGGGCACCGGGGAGCTGTTTTTT. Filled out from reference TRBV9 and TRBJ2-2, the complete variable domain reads DSGVTQTPKHLITATGQRVTLRCSPRSGDLSVYWYQQSLDQGLQFLIQYYNGEERAKGNILERFSAQQFPDLHSELNLSSLELGDSALYFCASSVTAGGGTGELFFGEGSRLTVL.

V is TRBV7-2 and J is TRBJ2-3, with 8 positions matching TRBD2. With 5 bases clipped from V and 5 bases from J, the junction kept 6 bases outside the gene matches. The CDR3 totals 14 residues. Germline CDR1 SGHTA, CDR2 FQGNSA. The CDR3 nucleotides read TGTGCCAGCAGCATAAGCGGGAGTGGAGATACGCAGTATTTT. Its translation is CASSISGSGDTQYF.

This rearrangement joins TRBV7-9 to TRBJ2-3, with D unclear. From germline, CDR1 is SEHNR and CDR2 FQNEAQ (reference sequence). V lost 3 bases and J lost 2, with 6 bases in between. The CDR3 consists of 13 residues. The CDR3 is CASSFTFTDTQYF. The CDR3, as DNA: TGTGCCAGCAGCTTCACCTTCACAGATACGCAGTATTTT.

The CDR3 is CASSEASETQYF. CDR3 DNA sequence: TGTGCCAGCAGTGAAGCGAGCGAGACCCAGTACTTC. This chain joins TRBV6-5 and TRBJ2-5; no definite D call. The V gene lost 5 bases and the J gene lost 5 bases, with 9 bases spanning the gap. CDR3 length: 12 amino acids. Germline CDR1 and CDR2: MNHEY and SVGAGI.

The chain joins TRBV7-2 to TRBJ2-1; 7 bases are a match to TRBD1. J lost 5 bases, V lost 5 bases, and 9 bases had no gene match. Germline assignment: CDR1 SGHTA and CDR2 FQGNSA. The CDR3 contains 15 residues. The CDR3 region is CASSLSGTADNEQFF. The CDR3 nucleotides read TGTGCCAGCAGCCTGTCCGGGACAGCGGACAATGAGCAGTTCTTC.

The CDR3 reads CASSLLARSNTGELFF. CDR3 sequence (DNA): TGTGCCAGCAGCTTACTAGCGCGATCGAACACCGGGGAGCTGTTTTTT. The rearrangement uses TRBV7-2 and TRBJ2-2, with D tentatively TRBD2 (6 bases). This CDR3 is 16 amino acids long. Germline V gene lookup returns CDR1 SGHTA and CDR2 FQGNSA. The ends were cut back, 2 bases at V and 0 bases at J, with 10 bases in the middle.

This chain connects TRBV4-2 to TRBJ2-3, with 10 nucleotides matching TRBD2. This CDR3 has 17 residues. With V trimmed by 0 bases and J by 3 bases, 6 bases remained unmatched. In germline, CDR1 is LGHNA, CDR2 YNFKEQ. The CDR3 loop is CASSQDWVAGGTDTQYF. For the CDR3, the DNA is TGTGCCAGCAGCCAAGATTGGGTAGCGGGAGGAACAGATACGCAGTATTTT.

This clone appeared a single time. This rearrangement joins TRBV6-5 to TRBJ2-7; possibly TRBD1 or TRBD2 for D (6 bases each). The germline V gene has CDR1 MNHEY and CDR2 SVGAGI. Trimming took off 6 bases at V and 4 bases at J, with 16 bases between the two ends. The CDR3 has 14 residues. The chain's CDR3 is CASRVAGQAYEQYF. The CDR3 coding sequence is TGTGCCAGCAGGGTTGCGGGACAAGCGTACGAGCAGTACTTC.

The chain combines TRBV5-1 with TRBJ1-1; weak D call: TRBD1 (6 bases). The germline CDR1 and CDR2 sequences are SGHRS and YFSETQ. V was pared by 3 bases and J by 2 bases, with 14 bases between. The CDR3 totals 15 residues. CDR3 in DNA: TGCGCCAGCAGCTCCGAGACAGGAACCAACACTGAAGCTTTCTTT. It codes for CASSSETGTNTEAFF.

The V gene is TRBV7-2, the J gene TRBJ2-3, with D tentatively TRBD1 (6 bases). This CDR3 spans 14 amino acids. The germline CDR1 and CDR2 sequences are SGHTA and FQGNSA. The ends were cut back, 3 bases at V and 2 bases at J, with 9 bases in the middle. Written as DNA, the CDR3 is TGTGCCAGCAGCTTGACAGGTTTCACAGATACGCAGTATTTT. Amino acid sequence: CASSLTGFTDTQYF.

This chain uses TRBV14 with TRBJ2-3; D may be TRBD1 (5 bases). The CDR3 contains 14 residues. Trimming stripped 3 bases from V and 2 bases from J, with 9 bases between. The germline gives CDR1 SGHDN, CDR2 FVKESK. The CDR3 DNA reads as TGTGCCAGCAGCCACGGACACCCCACAGATACGCAGTATTTT. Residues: CASSHGHPTDTQYF.

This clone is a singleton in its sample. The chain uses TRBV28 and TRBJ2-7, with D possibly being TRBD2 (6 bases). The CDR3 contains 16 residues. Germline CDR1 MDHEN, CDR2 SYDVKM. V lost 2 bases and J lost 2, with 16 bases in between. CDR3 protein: CASSLPRPSVPYEQYF. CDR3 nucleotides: TGTGCCAGCAGTTTACCCCGTCCTAGCGTCCCCTACGAGCAGTACTTC.

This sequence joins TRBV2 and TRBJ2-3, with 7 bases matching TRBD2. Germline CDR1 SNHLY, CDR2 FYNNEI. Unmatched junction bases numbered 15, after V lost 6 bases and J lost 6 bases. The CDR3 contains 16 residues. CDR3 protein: CASSPREAGRRDTQYF. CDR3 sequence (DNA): TGTGCCAGCAGCCCTCGGGAAGCGGGGCGACGGGATACGCAGTATTTT.

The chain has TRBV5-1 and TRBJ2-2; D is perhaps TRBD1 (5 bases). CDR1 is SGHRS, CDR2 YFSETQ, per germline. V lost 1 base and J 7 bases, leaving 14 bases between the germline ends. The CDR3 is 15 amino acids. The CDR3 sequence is CASSLNIGASGELFF. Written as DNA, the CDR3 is TGCGCCAGCAGCTTGAATATAGGGGCCAGCGGGGAGCTGTTTTTT.

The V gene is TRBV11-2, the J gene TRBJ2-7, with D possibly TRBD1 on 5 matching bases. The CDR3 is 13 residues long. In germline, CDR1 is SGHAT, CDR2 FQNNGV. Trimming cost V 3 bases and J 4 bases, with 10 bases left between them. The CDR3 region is CASSLGRGYEQYF. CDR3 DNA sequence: TGTGCCAGCAGCTTGGGAAGGGGTTACGAGCAGTACTTC.

CDR3 coding DNA: TGTGCCAGCAGTGTTCGACTAGTAGGCGCACAAGAGACCCAGTACTTC. This sequence encodes CASSVRLVGAQETQYF. V gene TRBV2 combines with J gene TRBJ2-5; D might be TRBD2 (6 bases). Germline V gives CDR1 SNHLY, CDR2 FYNNEI. The CDR3 is 16 amino acids. V was trimmed by 4 bases and J by 2 bases, leaving 17 bases between them.

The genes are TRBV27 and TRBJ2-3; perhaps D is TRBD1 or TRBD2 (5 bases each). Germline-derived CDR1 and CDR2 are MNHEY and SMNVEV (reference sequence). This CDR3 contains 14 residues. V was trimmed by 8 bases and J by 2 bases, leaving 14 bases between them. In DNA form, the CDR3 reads TGTGCCAGCGGACTGACAGTTTCCACAGATACGCAGTATTTT. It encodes CASGLTVSTDTQYF.

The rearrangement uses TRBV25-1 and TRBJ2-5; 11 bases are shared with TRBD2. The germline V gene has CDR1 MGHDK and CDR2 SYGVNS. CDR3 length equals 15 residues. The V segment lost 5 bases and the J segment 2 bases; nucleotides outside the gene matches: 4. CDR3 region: CASSRGLAAQETQYF. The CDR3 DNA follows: TGTGCCAGCAGTAGGGGACTAGCGGCACAAGAGACCCAGTACTTC.

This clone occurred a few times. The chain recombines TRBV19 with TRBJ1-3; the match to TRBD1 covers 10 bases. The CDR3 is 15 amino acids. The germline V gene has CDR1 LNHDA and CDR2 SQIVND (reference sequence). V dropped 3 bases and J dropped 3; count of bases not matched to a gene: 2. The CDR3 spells CASSIDRGLGNTIYF. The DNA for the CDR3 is TGTGCCAGTAGTATCGACAGGGGGCTTGGAAACACCATATATTTT.

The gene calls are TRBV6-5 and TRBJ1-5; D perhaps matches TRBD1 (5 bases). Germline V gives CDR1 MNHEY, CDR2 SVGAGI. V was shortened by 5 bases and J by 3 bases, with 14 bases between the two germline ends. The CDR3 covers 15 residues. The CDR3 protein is CASSAPGGVNQPQHF. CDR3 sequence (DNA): TGTGCCAGCAGTGCCCCCGGGGGGGTCAATCAGCCCCAGCATTTT.

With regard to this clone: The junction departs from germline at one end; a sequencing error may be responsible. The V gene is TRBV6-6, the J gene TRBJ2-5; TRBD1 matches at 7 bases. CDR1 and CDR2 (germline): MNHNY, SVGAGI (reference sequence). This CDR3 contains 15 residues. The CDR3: CAGSSQRGRRETQYF. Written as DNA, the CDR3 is TGTGCCGGCAGTTCCCAGAGGGGGCGCCGGGAGACCCAGTACTTC.

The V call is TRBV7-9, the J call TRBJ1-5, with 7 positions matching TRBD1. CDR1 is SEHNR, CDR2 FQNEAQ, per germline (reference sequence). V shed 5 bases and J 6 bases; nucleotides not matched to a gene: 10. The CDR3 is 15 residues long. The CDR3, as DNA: TGTGCCAGCAGCCCCGGGCCGGGACAGTCTCAGCCCCAGCATTTT. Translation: CASSPGPGQSQPQHF.

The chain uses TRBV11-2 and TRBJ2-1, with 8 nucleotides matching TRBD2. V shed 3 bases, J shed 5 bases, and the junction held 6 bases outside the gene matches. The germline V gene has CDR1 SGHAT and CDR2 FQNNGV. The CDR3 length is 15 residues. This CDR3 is CASSFGLAPNNEQFF. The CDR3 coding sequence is TGTGCCAGCAGCTTCGGACTAGCCCCTAACAATGAGCAGTTCTTC.

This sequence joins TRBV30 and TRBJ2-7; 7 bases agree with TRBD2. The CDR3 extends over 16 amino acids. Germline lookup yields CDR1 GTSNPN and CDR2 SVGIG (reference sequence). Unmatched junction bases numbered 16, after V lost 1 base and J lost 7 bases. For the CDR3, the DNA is TGTGCCTGGAGTGCCCACTGGGGCGGGAGAAGGTTAGAGCAGTACTTC. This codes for CAWSAHWGGRRLEQYF.

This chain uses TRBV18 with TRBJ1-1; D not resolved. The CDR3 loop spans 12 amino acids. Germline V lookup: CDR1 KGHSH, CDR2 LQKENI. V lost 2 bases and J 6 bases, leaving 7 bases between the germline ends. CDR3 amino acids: CASSPGGPEAFF. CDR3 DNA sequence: TGTGCCAGCTCACCAGGCGGGCCTGAAGCTTTCTTT.

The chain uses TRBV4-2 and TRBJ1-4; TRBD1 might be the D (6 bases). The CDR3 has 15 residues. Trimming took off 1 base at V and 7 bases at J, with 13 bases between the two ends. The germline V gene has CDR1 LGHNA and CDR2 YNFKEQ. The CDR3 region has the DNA TGTGCCAGCAGCCAAGCATCAGGGGCTGGTGAAAAACTGTTTTTT. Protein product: CASSQASGAGEKLFF.

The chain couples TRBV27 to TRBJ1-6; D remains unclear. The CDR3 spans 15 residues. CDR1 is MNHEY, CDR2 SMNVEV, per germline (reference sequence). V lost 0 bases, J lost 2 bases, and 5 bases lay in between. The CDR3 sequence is CASSLSGTYNSPLHF. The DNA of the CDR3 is TGTGCCAGCAGTTTATCGGGGACCTATAATTCACCCCTCCACTTT.

CDR3 bases: TGTGCCAGCGGCAGGGGGAGAGGGGTTGAGCAGTTCTTC. Protein product: CASGRGRGVEQFF. The V and J genes are TRBV6-5 and TRBJ2-1, with 7 positions matching TRBD1. With 8 bases clipped from V and 9 bases from J, the junction kept 10 bases outside the gene matches. Looked up from germline, CDR1 is MNHEY and CDR2 is SVGAGI. This CDR3 region has 13 residues.